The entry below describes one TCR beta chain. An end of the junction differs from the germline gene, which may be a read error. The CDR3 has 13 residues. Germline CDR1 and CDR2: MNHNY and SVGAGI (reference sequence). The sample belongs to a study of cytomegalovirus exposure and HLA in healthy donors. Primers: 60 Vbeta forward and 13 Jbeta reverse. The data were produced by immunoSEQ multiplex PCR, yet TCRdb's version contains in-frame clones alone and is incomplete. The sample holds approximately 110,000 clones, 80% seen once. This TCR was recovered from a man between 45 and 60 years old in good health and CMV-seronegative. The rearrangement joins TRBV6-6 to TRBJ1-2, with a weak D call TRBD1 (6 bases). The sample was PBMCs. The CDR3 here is CATDGGPVYGYTF. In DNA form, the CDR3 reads TGTGCCACCGACGGGGGGCCTGTCTATGGCTACACTTTC.